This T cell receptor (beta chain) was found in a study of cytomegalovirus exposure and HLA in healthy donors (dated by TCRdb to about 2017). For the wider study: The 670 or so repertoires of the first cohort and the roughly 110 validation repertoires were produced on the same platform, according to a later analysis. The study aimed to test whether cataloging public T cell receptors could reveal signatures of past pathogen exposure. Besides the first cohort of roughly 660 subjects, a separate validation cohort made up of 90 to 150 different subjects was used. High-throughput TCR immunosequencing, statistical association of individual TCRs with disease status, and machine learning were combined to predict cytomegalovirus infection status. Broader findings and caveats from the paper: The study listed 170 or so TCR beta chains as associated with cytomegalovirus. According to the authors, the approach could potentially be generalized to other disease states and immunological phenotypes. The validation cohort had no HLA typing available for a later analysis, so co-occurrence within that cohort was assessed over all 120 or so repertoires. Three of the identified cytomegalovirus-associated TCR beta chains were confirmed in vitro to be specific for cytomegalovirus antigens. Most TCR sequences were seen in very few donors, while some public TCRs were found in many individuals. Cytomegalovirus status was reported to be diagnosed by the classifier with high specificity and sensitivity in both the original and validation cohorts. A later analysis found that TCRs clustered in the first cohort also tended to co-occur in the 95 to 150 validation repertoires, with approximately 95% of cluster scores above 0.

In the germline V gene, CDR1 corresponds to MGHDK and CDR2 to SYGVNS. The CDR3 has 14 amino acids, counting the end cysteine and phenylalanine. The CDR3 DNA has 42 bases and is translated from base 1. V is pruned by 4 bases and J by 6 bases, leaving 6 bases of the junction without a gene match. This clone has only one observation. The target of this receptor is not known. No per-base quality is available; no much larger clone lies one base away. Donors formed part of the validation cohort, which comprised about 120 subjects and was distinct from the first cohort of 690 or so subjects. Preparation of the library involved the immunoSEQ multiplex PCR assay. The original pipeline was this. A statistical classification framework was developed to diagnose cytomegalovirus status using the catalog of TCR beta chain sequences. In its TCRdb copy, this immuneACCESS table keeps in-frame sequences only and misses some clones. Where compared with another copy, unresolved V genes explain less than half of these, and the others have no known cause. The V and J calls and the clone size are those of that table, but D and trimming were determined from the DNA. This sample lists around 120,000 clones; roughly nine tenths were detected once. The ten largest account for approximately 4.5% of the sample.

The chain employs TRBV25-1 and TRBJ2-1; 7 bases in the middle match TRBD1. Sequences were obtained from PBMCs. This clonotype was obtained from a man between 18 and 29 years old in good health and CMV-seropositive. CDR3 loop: CASSVGTVSNEQFF. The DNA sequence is TGTGCCAGCAGTGTTGGGACAGTTAGCAATGAGCAGTTCTTC.